This T cell receptor beta chain derives from a study of blood T cells in healthy people across ages. Combining a sample-barcoded 5' primer with a J-beta primer mix, a second PCR ran for about 7 to 12 cycles. A tag from a template-switch adaptor with 12 random nucleotides marked each cDNA molecule. One entry per CDR3 protein results from TCRdb running MiXCR on the 5' RACE reads. The data contain around 1,500,000 distinct CDR3 sequences, roughly 40% of them singletons. Looked up from germline, CDR1 is SGHRS and CDR2 is YFSETQ. The CDR3 sequence is 16 residues long. Individuals who donated were healthy Caucasians from Russia aged about 6 to 100. Regarding this clonotype: A read error may account for a junction end that differs from germline.

This clonotype was obtained from a woman between 18 and 29 years old in good health. J is TRBJ2-1 and V is TRBV5-1, with TRBD2 matching over 10 bases. The sequenced sample consisted of blood. The CDR3 DNA is TGCGCCAGCAGCCTCGGACTAGCGGACTCCTACAGTGAGCAGTTCTTC. Protein product: CASSLGLADSYSEQFF.